The rows below give T cell receptor beta chains drawn from one sample of a study of beta chain features in type 1 diabetes. Generated by immunoSEQ multiplex PCR, the TCRdb table keeps only in-frame clones and is missing some. Here the sample spans roughly 400,000 clones, over 9% being singletons. Sequenced input: central memory CD4+ T cells from blood. Receptors originate from a man aged 25-45 years with type 1 diabetes. Both conserved end residues are part of each CDR3. A D gene is named only where the DNA matches it firmly. Clone size is shown for a subset of rows, as once, few, many or a class of expanded clone.

cdr3_aa,cdr3_nt,v_call,d_call,j_call,clone_size
CASSQEDSSYEQYF,TGTGCCAGCAGCCAAGAGGACAGCTCCTACGAGCAGTACTTC,TRBV7-2,NA,TRBJ2-7,few
CASSQDKYADNEQFF,TGCGCCAGCAGCCAAGATAAATACGCAGACAATGAGCAGTTCTTC,TRBV4-3,NA,TRBJ2-1,NA
CASSLATGIDEKLFF,TGCGCCAGCAGCTTGGCCACAGGGATCGATGAAAAACTGTTTTTT,TRBV5-1,NA,TRBJ1-4,many
CASRTGDMRQPQHF,TGTGCCAGCAGGACAGGGGATATGAGGCAGCCCCAGCATTTT,TRBV27,TRBD1,TRBJ1-5,NA
CASRMGIEAFF,TGCGCCAGCAGAATGGGGATTGAAGCTTTCTTT,TRBV5-1,NA,TRBJ1-1,few
CASNTGQPNTEAFF,TGCGCCAGCAACACGGGACAGCCGAACACTGAAGCTTTCTTT,TRBV4-3,TRBD1,TRBJ1-1,NA
CASSIQDRSPYEQYF,TGTGCCAGTAGTATCCAAGACAGGTCCCCCTACGAGCAGTACTTC,TRBV19,NA,TRBJ2-7,NA
CASSAPGQGDTGELFF,TGTGCCAGCAGCGCCCCAGGCCAGGGTGACACCGGGGAGCTGTTTTTT,TRBV7-2,NA,TRBJ2-2,few
CASSYQGLSSGNTIYF,TGTGCCAGCAGTTACCAAGGACTGAGCTCTGGAAACACCATATATTTT,TRBV6-5,NA,TRBJ1-3,few
CASSSRLAGGADTQYF,TGTGCCAGCAGCTCCAGACTAGCGGGAGGAGCAGATACGCAGTATTTT,TRBV7-9,TRBD2,TRBJ2-3,many
CASSLLAGPTGELFF,TGTGCCAGCAGCTTACTTGCGGGACCCACCGGGGAGCTGTTTTTT,TRBV7-9,NA,TRBJ2-2,few
CASSQGTLQETQYF,TGTGCCAGCAGCCAAGGGACCCTCCAAGAGACCCAGTACTTC,TRBV7-9,NA,TRBJ2-5,few
CAIKGWYIEQQYF,TGTGCCATCAAGGGGTGGTACATTGAACAGCAGTACTTC,TRBV10-3,NA,TRBJ2-7,NA
CASASRGQGAHYEQYF,TGTGCCAGCGCATCTCGAGGACAGGGGGCGCACTACGAGCAGTACTTC,TRBV27,TRBD1,TRBJ2-7,NA
CASSIDRQAYSGANVLTF,TGTGCCAGTAGTATAGATCGCCAGGCCTACTCTGGGGCCAACGTCCTGACTTTC,TRBV19,NA,TRBJ2-6,NA
CASSQDTEAFF,TGTGCCAGCTCACAGGACACTGAAGCTTTCTTT,TRBV18,NA,TRBJ1-1,many
CASSLDSNQPQHF,TGTGCTAGCAGCCTGGATAGCAATCAGCCCCAGCATTTT,TRBV7-7,NA,TRBJ1-5,few
CASSSREDTEAFF,TGCGCCAGCAGTTCCAGGGAGGACACTGAAGCTTTCTTT,TRBV10-1,NA,TRBJ1-1,few
CSVGRGTVENTEAFF,TGCAGCGTCGGAAGAGGGACAGTTGAGAACACTGAAGCTTTCTTT,TRBV29-1,TRBD1,TRBJ1-1,few
CASSLDGGPTGELFF,TGTGCCAGCAGCTTGGACGGAGGGCCCACCGGGGAGCTGTTTTTT,TRBV5-4,NA,TRBJ2-2,few
CASSPRGAGTEAFF,TGTGCCAGCAGCCCTCGGGGGGCGGGCACTGAAGCTTTCTTT,TRBV7-2,NA,TRBJ1-1,NA
CASSLGWEVETQYF,TGTGCCAGCAGTTTAGGGTGGGAGGTAGAGACCCAGTACTTC,TRBV28,NA,TRBJ2-5,NA